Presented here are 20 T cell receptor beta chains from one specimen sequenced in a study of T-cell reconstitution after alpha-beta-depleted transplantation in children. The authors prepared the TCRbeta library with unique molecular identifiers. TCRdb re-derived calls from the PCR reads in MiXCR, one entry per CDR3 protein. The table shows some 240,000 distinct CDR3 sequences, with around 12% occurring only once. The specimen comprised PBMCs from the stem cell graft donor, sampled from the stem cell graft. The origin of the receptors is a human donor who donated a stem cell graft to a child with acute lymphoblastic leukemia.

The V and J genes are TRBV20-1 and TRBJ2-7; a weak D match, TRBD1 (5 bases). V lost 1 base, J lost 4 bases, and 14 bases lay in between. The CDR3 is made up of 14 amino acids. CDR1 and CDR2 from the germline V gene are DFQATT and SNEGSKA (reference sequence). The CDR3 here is CSARVGPAGYEQYF. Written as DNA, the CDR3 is TGCAGTGCTAGAGTGGGGCCTGCCGGGTACGAGCAGTACTTC.

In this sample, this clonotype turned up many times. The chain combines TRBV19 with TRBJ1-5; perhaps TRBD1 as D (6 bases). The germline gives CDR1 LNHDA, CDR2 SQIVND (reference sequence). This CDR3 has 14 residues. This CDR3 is CATSYRESNQPQHF. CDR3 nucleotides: TGTGCGACATCATACAGGGAAAGCAATCAGCCCCAGCATTTT.

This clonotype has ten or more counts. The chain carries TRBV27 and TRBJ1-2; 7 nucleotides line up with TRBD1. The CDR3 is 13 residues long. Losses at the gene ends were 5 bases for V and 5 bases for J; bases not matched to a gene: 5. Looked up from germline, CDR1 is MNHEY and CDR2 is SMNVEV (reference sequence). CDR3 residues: CASSPRGNYGYTF. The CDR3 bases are TGTGCCAGCAGTCCCAGGGGGAATTATGGCTACACCTTC.

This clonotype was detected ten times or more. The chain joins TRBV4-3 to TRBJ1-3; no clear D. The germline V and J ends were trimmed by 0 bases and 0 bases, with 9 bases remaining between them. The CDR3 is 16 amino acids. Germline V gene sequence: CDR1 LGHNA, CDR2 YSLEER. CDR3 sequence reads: CASSQDTAVSGNTIYF. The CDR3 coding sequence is TGCGCCAGCAGCCAAGATACCGCCGTCTCTGGAAACACCATATATTTT.

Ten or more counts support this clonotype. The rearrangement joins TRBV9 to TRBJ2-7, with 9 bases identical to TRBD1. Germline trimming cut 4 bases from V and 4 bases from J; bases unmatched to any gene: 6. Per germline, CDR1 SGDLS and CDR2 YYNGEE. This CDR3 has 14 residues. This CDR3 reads CASSLGQGIYEQYF. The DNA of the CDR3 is TGTGCCAGCAGCTTAGGACAGGGGATATACGAGCAGTACTTC. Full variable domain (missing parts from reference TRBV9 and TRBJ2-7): DSGVTQTPKHLITATGQRVTLRCSPRSGDLSVYWYQQSLDQGLQFLIQYYNGEERAKGNILERFSAQQFPDLHSELNLSSLELGDSALYFCASSLGQGIYEQYFGPGTRLTVT.

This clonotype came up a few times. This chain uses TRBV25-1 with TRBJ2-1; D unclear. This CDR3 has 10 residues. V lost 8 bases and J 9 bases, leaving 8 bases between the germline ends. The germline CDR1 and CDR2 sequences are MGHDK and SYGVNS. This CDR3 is CASGTIEQFF. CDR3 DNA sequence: TGTGCCAGCGGCACCATTGAGCAGTTCTTC.

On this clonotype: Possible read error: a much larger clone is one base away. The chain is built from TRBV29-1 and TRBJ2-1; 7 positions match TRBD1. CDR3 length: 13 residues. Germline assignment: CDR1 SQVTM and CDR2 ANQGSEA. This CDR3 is CSVDEGAINEHFF. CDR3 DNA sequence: TGCAGCGTTGATGAGGGGGCCATCAATGAGCACTTCTTC.

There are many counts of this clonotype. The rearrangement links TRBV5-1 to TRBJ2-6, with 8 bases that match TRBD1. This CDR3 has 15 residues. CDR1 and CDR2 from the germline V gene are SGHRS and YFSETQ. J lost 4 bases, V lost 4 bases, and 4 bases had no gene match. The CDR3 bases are TGCGCCAGCAGCGGACAGGGTCTAGGGGCCAACGTCCTGACTTTC. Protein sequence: CASSGQGLGANVLTF. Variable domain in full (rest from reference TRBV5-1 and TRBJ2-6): KAGVTQTPRYLIKTRGQQVTLSCSPISGHRSVSWYQQTPGQGLQFLFEYFSETQRNKGNFPGRFSGRQFSNSRSEMNVSTLELGDSALYLCASSGQGLGANVLTFGAGSRLTVL.

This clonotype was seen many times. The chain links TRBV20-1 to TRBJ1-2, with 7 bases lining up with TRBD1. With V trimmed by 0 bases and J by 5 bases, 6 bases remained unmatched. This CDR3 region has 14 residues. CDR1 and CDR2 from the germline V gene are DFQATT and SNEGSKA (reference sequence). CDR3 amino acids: CSARDDTGEYGYTF. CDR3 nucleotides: TGCAGTGCTAGAGATGACACAGGGGAGTATGGCTACACCTTC.

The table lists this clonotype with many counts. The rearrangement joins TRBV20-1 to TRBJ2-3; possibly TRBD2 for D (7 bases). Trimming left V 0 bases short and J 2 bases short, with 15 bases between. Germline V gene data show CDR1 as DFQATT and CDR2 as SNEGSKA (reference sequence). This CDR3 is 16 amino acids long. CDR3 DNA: TGCAGTGCTAGAGAACCGCGGGGGCTCTACACAGATACGCAGTATTTT. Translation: CSAREPRGLYTDTQYF.

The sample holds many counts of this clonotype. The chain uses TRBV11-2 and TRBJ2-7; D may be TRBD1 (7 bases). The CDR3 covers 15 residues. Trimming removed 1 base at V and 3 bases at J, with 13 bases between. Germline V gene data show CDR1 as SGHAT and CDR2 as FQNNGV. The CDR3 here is CASSLAEGAGYEQYF. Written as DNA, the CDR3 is TGTGCCAGCAGCTTAGCGGAGGGGGCGGGCTACGAGCAGTACTTC.

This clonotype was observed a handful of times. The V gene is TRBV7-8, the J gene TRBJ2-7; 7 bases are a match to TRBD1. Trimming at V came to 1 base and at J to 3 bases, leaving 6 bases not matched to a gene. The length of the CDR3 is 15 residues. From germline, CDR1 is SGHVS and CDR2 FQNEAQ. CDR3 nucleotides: TGTGCCAGCAGCTTAGTCGCGACAGGGAACTACGAGCAGTACTTC. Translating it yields CASSLVATGNYEQYF.

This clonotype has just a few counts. DNA of the CDR3: TGCAGTGCTGCCCGGGGCAGTAGCTCCTACGAGCAGTACTTC. It specifies CSAARGSSSYEQYF. V and J are TRBV20-1 and TRBJ2-7, with D tentatively TRBD1 or TRBD2 (5 bases each). Germline V gene lookup returns CDR1 DFQATT and CDR2 SNEGSKA (reference sequence). This CDR3 region has 14 residues. Trimming left V 5 bases short and J 0 bases short, with 14 bases between.

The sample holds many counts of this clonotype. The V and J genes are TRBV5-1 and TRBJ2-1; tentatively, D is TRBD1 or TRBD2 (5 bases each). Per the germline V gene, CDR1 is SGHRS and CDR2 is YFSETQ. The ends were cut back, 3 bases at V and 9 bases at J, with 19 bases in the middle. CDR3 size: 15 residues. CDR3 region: CASSSAGTPGLEQFF. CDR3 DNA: TGCGCCAGCAGCTCCGCCGGGACGCCAGGGCTTGAGCAGTTCTTC.

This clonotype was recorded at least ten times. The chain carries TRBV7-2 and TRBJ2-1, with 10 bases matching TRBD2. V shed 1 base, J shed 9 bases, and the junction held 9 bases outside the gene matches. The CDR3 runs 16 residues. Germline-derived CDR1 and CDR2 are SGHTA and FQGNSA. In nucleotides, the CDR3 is TGTGCCAGCAGCTTAGAGGGCCTAGCGGGAGTCACTGAGCAGTTCTTC. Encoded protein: CASSLEGLAGVTEQFF.

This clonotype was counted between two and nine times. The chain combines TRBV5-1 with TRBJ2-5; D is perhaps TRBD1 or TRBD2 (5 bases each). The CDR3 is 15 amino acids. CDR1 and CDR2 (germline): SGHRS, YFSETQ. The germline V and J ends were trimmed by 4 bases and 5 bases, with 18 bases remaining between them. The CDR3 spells CASSGGLGAAETQYF. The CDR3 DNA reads TGCGCCAGCAGCGGGGGTCTGGGAGCCGCCGAGACCCAGTACTTC. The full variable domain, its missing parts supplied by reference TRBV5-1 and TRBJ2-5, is KAGVTQTPRYLIKTRGQQVTLSCSPISGHRSVSWYQQTPGQGLQFLFEYFSETQRNKGNFPGRFSGRQFSNSRSEMNVSTLELGDSALYLCASSGGLGAAETQYFGPGTRLLVL.

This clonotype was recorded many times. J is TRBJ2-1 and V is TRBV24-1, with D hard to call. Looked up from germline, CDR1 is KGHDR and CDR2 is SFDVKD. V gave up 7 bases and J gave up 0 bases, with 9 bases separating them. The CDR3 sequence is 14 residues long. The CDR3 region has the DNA TGTGCCACCAGCGCGGTGCACTCCTACAATGAGCAGTTCTTC. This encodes CATSAVHSYNEQFF.

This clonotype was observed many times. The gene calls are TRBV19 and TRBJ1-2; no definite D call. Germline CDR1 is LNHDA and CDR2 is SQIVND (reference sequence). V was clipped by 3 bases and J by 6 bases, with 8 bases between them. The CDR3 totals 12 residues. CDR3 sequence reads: CASSISGNGYTF. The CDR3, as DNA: TGTGCCAGTAGTATTTCCGGGAATGGCTACACCTTC.

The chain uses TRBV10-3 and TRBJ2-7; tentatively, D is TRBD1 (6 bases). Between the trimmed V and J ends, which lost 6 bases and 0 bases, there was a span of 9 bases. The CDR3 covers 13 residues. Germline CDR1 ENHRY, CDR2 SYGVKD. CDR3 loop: CAIRADSSYEQYF. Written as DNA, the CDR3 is TGTGCCATCAGAGCGGACAGCTCCTACGAGCAGTACTTC.

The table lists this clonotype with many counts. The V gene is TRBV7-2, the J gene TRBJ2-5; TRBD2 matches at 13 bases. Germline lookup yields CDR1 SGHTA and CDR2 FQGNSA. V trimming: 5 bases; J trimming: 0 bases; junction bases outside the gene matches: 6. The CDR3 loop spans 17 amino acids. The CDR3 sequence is CASSPQGLAGYQETQYF. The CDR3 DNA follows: TGTGCCAGCAGCCCCCAGGGACTAGCGGGGTACCAAGAGACCCAGTACTTC.